Below, 16 T cell receptor beta chains from the same sample are listed, as sequenced in a study of OX40 agonist ivuxolimab in advanced cancers. Libraries were prepared by immunoSEQ multiplex PCR; TCRdb keeps only in-frame clonotypes and omits some of them. The sample records over 30,000 clones, roughly 80% being singletons. Sequencing was performed on CD4+ or CD8+ T cells sorted from blood, taken in a trial of the OX40 agonist ivuxolimab. The source is an adult with an advanced solid tumor such as melanoma, head and neck, liver or kidney cancer.

This rearrangement joins TRBV5-6 to TRBJ2-5, with 8 bases that match TRBD2. Trimming cost V 1 base and J 5 bases; bases outside gene matches: 7. Per germline, CDR1 SGHDT and CDR2 YYEEEE. The CDR3 is 15 amino acids. The CDR3 region is CASSLSGGAGETQYF. For the CDR3, the DNA is TGTGCCAGCAGCTTGTCGGGGGGGGCCGGTGAGACCCAGTACTTC.

The chain uses TRBV28 and TRBJ2-7; tentatively, D is TRBD1 (5 bases). The V end lost 5 bases, the J end lost 2 bases, and 25 bases lay between the germline ends. The CDR3 runs to 18 residues. From germline, CDR1 is MDHEN and CDR2 SYDVKM. CDR3 amino acids: CASSPDWIYRTRTYEQYF. For the CDR3, the DNA is TGTGCCAGCAGTCCCGATTGGATCTACCGGACAAGGACCTACGAGCAGTACTTC.

This clone was counted a single time. The chain carries TRBV7-9 and TRBJ2-1, with TRBD2 identical over 9 bases. The CDR3 length is 12 residues. Germline V gives CDR1 SEHNR, CDR2 FQNEAQ (reference sequence). The V and J ends lost 5 bases and 15 bases, in that order; junction bases with no gene match: 8. CDR3 nucleotides: TGTGCCAGCAGCCTTCCGCGGGGGGGACGGTTCTTC. Translation gives CASSLPRGGRFF. The full variable domain, with the rest looked up from reference TRBV7-9 and TRBJ2-1, is DTGVSQNPRHKITKRGQNVTFRCDPISEHNRLYWYRQTLGQGPEFLTYFQNEAQLEKSRLLSDRFSAERPKGSFSTLEIQRTEQGDSAMYLCASSLPRGGRFFGPGTRLTVL.

This clone occurred a few times. The J gene is TRBJ2-3, the V gene TRBV2; D remains unclear. V was pared by 5 bases and J by 2 bases, with 8 bases between. Germline V gives CDR1 SNHLY, CDR2 FYNNEI. The CDR3 loop spans 13 amino acids. The CDR3 nucleotides are TGTGCCAGCAGTTATATAATCACAGATACGCAGTATTTT. Protein product: CASSYIITDTQYF.

CDR3 loop: CASSGTGGLQPQHF. The CDR3 region has the DNA TGCGCCAGCAGTGGAACAGGGGGCTTACAGCCCCAGCATTTT. The chain recombines TRBV10-2 with TRBJ1-5, with 9 bases that match TRBD1. The J segment lost 7 bases and the V segment lost 4 bases, leaving 5 bases of the junction unmatched. Germline lookup yields CDR1 WSHSY and CDR2 SAAADI. The CDR3 has 14 amino acids.

A single count supports this clone. This chain joins TRBV30 and TRBJ1-1; 7 bases fit TRBD1. From germline, CDR1 is GTSNPN and CDR2 SVGIG (reference sequence). Unmatched junction bases numbered 11, after V lost 4 bases and J lost 6 bases. CDR3 length equals 14 residues. The CDR3 protein is CAWTTGVGYAEAFF. For the CDR3, the DNA is TGTGCCTGGACCACAGGGGTAGGGTACGCTGAAGCTTTCTTT.

This clone has only a few counts. The chain is built from TRBV30 and TRBJ1-1, with D hard to call. CDR1 is GTSNPN and CDR2 is SVGIG in the germline V gene (reference sequence). This CDR3 region has 13 residues. V dropped 2 bases and J dropped 1 base, with 8 bases sitting between them. CDR3: CAWSQPWNTEAFF. The CDR3 DNA sequence: TGTGCCTGGAGTCAACCGTGGAACACTGAAGCTTTCTTT.

This clone was found once. V usage is TRBV18 and J usage is TRBJ2-5, with no clear D. Germline values: CDR1 KGHSH, CDR2 LQKENI. The CDR3 consists of 13 residues. With 4 bases removed from V and 1 base from J, the gap between germline ends came to 7 bases. The CDR3 sequence: CASSLLPQETQYF. The CDR3 bases are TGTGCCAGCTCACTACTCCCCCAAGAGACCCAGTACTTC.

This sequence joins TRBV2 and TRBJ1-1; no firm D call. Trimming pared 11 bases from V and 8 bases from J, leaving 12 bases between. CDR1 and CDR2 from the germline V gene are SNHLY and FYNNEI. The CDR3 sequence is 10 residues long. CDR3 region: CAGGLLEAFF. The CDR3 region has the DNA TGTGCCGGCGGTCTCCTCGAAGCTTTCTTT.

J is TRBJ1-6 and V is TRBV30, with 8 bases lining up with TRBD1. The CDR3 consists of 13 residues. Germline V CDR1 and CDR2: GTSNPN, SVGIG (reference sequence). V lost 3 bases to trimming and J lost 11 bases; unmatched junction nucleotides: 6. CDR3 in amino acids: CAWSRQGWAPLHF. CDR3 nucleotides: TGTGCCTGGAGCCGACAGGGGTGGGCACCCCTCCACTTT. The variable domain in full, completed from reference TRBV30 and TRBJ1-6, reads SQTIHQWPATLVQPVGSPLSLECTVEGTSNPNLYWYRQAAGRGLQLLFYSVGIGQISSEVPQNLSASRPQDRQFILSSKKLLLSDSGFYLCAWSRQGWAPLHFGNGTRLTVT.

The CDR3 DNA is TGTGCCCTAGGGGGAGACAGGGAGGTGGAGCAGTACTTC. Translating it yields CALGGDREVEQYF. The chain employs TRBV2 and TRBJ2-7; a possible D gene is TRBD1 (7 bases). The V and J ends lost 11 bases and 7 bases respectively, with 21 bases between them. The germline gives CDR1 SNHLY, CDR2 FYNNEI. This CDR3 contains 13 residues.

This chain links TRBV5-4 with TRBJ2-7; 7 bases align to TRBD2. The germline V gene encodes CDR1 SGHNT and CDR2 YYREEE (reference sequence). V shed 0 bases and J 6 bases; nucleotides not matched to a gene: 3. CDR3 length: 13 amino acids. CDR3 nucleotide sequence: TGTGCCAGCAGCTTGGGAAGGGAGGGCGAGCAGTACTTC. This encodes CASSLGREGEQYF.

The V and J genes are TRBV18 and TRBJ2-5; D gene unclear. The J call may be wrong; the DNA end is better matched by TRBJ2-7. The CDR3 totals 11 residues. Per germline, CDR1 KGHSH and CDR2 LQKENI. CDR3 amino acids: CASSQGYEQYF. The CDR3 coding sequence is TGTGCCAGCTCACAAGGGTACGAGCAGTACTTC.

The table lists this clone with a few counts. This sequence joins TRBV5-6 and TRBJ2-7; 10 bases map to TRBD1. J was trimmed by 4 bases and V by 4 bases; bases with no gene match: 5. The CDR3 length is 14 residues. Germline V gene lookup returns CDR1 SGHDT and CDR2 YYEEEE. The CDR3 here is CASSKDRGRYEQYF. In DNA, the CDR3 is TGTGCCAGCAGCAAGGACAGGGGGAGGTACGAGCAGTACTTC.

V usage is TRBV10-2 and J usage is TRBJ1-1, with D perhaps TRBD1 (6 bases). This CDR3 comprises 13 residues. Germline CDR1 WSHSY, CDR2 SAAADI. The ends were cut back, 8 bases at V and 1 base at J, with 11 bases in the middle. The CDR3 DNA reads TGCGCCAGCCGGGCAGGGGAGAACACTGAAGCTTTCTTT. It is translated as CASRAGENTEAFF.

The chain recombines TRBV5-1 with TRBJ1-1; tentatively, D is TRBD1 (6 bases). Trimming removed 3 bases from V and 6 bases from J, with 15 bases in between. This CDR3 comprises 14 residues. The V gene's germline CDR1 is SGHRS and CDR2 YFSETQ. As DNA, the CDR3 is TGCGCCAGCAGCTCGGGGACAAATGTTGCTGAAGCTTTCTTT. Protein sequence: CASSSGTNVAEAFF. Full variable domain (rest looked up from reference TRBV5-1 and TRBJ1-1): KAGVTQTPRYLIKTRGQQVTLSCSPISGHRSVSWYQQTPGQGLQFLFEYFSETQRNKGNFPGRFSGRQFSNSRSEMNVSTLELGDSALYLCASSSGTNVAEAFFGQGTRLTVV.